The 30 T cell receptor beta chains reported below all come from one sample, sequenced in a study of T-cell memory formation after mild COVID-19. TCRdb recomputed calls from the 5' RACE reads with MiXCR, one row per CDR3 protein. The table includes around 440,000 distinct CDR3 sequences, 15% to 20% detected once. Material for sequencing was PBMCs or a T cell subset sorted from them (not recorded which). These receptors were obtained from an adult woman who had mild COVID-19 (a few samples of this study predate the infection). Cell type and time point are not known.

The chain carries TRBV4-1 and TRBJ1-5; the match to TRBD1 covers 9 bases. The CDR3 has 18 amino acids. Germline loops: CDR1 MGHRA, CDR2 YSYEKL. V shed 3 bases, J shed 3 bases, and the junction held 12 bases outside the gene matches. As DNA, the CDR3 is TGCGCCAGCAGCCATGATTTACAGGGGGCAAGTAACAATCAGCCCCAGCATTTT. This gives the protein CASSHDLQGASNNQPQHF.

The chain recombines TRBV2 with TRBJ2-2; D ambiguous. V dropped 3 bases and J dropped 1 base, with 9 bases sitting between them. In germline, CDR1 is SNHLY, CDR2 FYNNEI. The CDR3 has 15 residues. The CDR3 here is CASSEQQLNTGELFF. CDR3 sequence (DNA): TGTGCCAGCAGTGAGCAACAGCTGAACACCGGGGAGCTGTTTTTT.

This clonotype came up a few times. The rearrangement uses TRBV6-1 and TRBJ2-7; 8 nucleotides line up with TRBD1. This CDR3 region has 16 residues. Germline values: CDR1 MNHNS, CDR2 SASEGT. V was pared by 6 bases and J by 4 bases, with 14 bases of the junction left unmatched. The CDR3 DNA sequence: TGTGCCAGCAGCGAAAGGGGCAGGGGGCCTGGGTACGAGCAGTACTTC. It encodes CASSERGRGPGYEQYF.

This clonotype was seen a few times. The V and J genes are TRBV20-1 and TRBJ1-2; 7 positions agree with TRBD1. The J segment lost 2 bases and the V segment lost 6 bases, leaving 6 bases of the junction unmatched. Germline CDR1 and CDR2: DFQATT and SNEGSKA (reference sequence). The CDR3 covers 13 residues. This CDR3 reads CSAEGTENYGYTF. CDR3 coding DNA: TGCAGTGCCGAAGGGACAGAAAACTATGGCTACACCTTC.

The V call is TRBV2, the J call TRBJ1-5, with D possibly TRBD1 on 6 matching bases. The CDR3 is made up of 14 amino acids. Germline V gene data show CDR1 as SNHLY and CDR2 as FYNNEI. Trimming removed 5 bases at V and 2 bases at J, with 10 bases between. CDR3 sequence (DNA): TGTGCCAGCAGTAAACAGGGCGGCAATCAGCCCCAGCATTTT. Translating gives CASSKQGGNQPQHF.

This clonotype occurred many times. The genes are TRBV5-1 and TRBJ2-1; D is possibly TRBD2 (6 bases). The CDR3 sequence is 17 residues long. The germline V and J ends were trimmed by 2 bases and 0 bases, with 15 bases remaining between them. CDR1 and CDR2 from the germline V gene are SGHRS and YFSETQ. The CDR3 DNA sequence: TGCGCCAGCAGCTTCCCCGGGACTTCTAGCTCCTACAATGAGCAGTTCTTC. This encodes CASSFPGTSSSYNEQFF.

This clonotype appeared a few times. The chain couples TRBV12-3 or TRBV12-4 to TRBJ2-1; 12 positions agree with TRBD2. This CDR3 comprises 15 residues. Trimming removed 6 bases from V and 7 bases from J; junction bases left unmatched: 7. The CDR3 DNA reads TGTGCCAGCAGGCAACTAGCGGGAGGAAGTAATGAGCAGTTCTTC. It encodes CASRQLAGGSNEQFF.

This clonotype has at least ten counts. The J gene is TRBJ2-7, the V gene TRBV20-1; TRBD1 is a possible D gene (5 bases). The CDR3 runs to 12 residues. Germline CDR1 DFQATT, CDR2 SNEGSKA (reference sequence). V gave up 5 bases and J gave up 2 bases, with 10 bases separating them. The CDR3: CSAQGVAYEQYF. For the CDR3, the DNA is TGCAGTGCTCAAGGGGTGGCCTACGAGCAGTACTTC.

This clonotype came up a few times. V usage is TRBV29-1 and J usage is TRBJ2-7; D ambiguous. V was shortened by 6 bases and J by 3 bases, with 21 bases between the two germline ends. Germline lookup yields CDR1 SQVTM and CDR2 ANQGSEA. The length of the CDR3 is 15 residues. The CDR3 sequence: CSVEQRLEQHYEQYF. The DNA for the CDR3 is TGCAGCGTAGAACAGAGACTCGAACAACACTACGAGCAGTACTTC.

This clonotype was counted a few times. CDR3 in amino acids: CASRRPGLGVDTQYF. DNA of the CDR3: TGTGCCAGCAGACGCCCGGGACTAGGCGTCGATACGCAGTATTTT. This rearrangement joins TRBV6-2 or TRBV6-3 to TRBJ2-3; 8 positions match TRBD2. The V gene end was trimmed by 6 bases and the J gene end by 6 bases; junction bases not matched to a gene: 11. Germline V gene data show CDR1 as MNHEY and CDR2 as SVGEGT. The length of the CDR3 is 15 residues.

This clonotype was seen a handful of times. J is TRBJ1-5 and V is TRBV5-5; 7 bases map to TRBD1. The germline V gene has CDR1 SGHKS and CDR2 YYEKEE (reference sequence). The CDR3 sequence is 14 residues long. With 4 bases clipped from V and 5 bases from J, the junction kept 6 bases outside the gene matches. The CDR3 is CASSATGSYQPQHF. CDR3 in DNA: TGTGCCAGCAGCGCGACAGGGTCCTATCAGCCCCAGCATTTT.

The rearrangement links TRBV7-6 to TRBJ2-5; TRBD2 matches 10 bases. Germline lookup yields CDR1 SGHVS and CDR2 FNYEAQ. This CDR3 spans 16 amino acids. With V trimmed by 4 bases and J by 1 base, 6 bases remained unmatched. The CDR3 coding sequence is TGTGCCAGCAGCTCTAAGCGGGGGGGCCCCCAAGAGACCCAGTACTTC. Translating it yields CASSSKRGGPQETQYF. The variable domain in full, with the rest retrieved from reference TRBV7-6 and TRBJ2-5, is GAGVSQSPRYKVTKRGQDVALRCDPISGHVSLYWYRQALGQGPEFLTYFNYEAQQDKSGLPNDRFSAERPEGSISTLTIQRTEQRDSAMYRCASSSKRGGPQETQYFGPGTRLLVL.

The V and J genes are TRBV6-6 and TRBJ1-4; D gene ambiguous. Germline lookup yields CDR1 MNHNY and CDR2 SVGAGI (reference sequence). This CDR3 is built from 14 residues. The V end lost 2 bases, the J end lost 4 bases, and 8 bases lay between the germline ends. The CDR3 DNA reads as TGTGCCAGCAGTTACGGACCGCTTAATGAAAAACTGTTTTTT. It yields the protein CASSYGPLNEKLFF.

The V call is TRBV5-1, the J call TRBJ2-3; perhaps TRBD1 as D (5 bases). The CDR3 extends over 15 amino acids. Germline lookup yields CDR1 SGHRS and CDR2 YFSETQ. V was shortened by 1 base and J by 7 bases, with 16 bases between the two germline ends. This chain's CDR3 is CASSLYQGTSNTQYF. DNA for the CDR3: TGCGCCAGCAGCTTGTATCAGGGAACCTCTAATACGCAGTATTTT.

V is TRBV29-1 and J is TRBJ2-5; 7 nucleotides match TRBD2. With 8 bases clipped from V and 1 base from J, the junction kept 7 bases outside the gene matches. CDR3 size: 13 residues. In germline, CDR1 is SQVTM, CDR2 ANQGSEA. CDR3 in DNA: TGCAGCCATAGCGGGTCCCTCCAAGAGACCCAGTACTTC. Amino acids: CSHSGSLQETQYF.

The CDR3 nucleotides read TGTGCCAGCAGCCTCGAAGGGGGCAGAGAGCTGTTTTTT. Residues: CASSLEGGRELFF. V and J are TRBV5-6 and TRBJ2-2; 7 nucleotides align to TRBD1. Looked up from germline, CDR1 is SGHDT and CDR2 is YYEEEE. The CDR3 has 13 amino acids. The trim removed 4 bases at V and 11 bases at J, leaving 8 bases unmatched.

This clonotype has more than one count but fewer than ten. The CDR3 region has the DNA TGTGCCAGCAGCGTAGAGGGCAGTCAGGAGACCCAGTACTTC. Encoded protein: CASSVEGSQETQYF. The chain employs TRBV9 and TRBJ2-5; D unclear. The germline gives CDR1 SGDLS, CDR2 YYNGEE. V lost 0 bases and J 5 bases, leaving 11 bases between the germline ends. The CDR3 runs 14 residues.

The chain is built from TRBV7-2 and TRBJ2-7; D is possibly TRBD1 (6 bases). Trimming cost V 4 bases and J 0 bases, with 10 bases left between them. CDR3 size: 14 residues. Per germline, CDR1 SGHTA and CDR2 FQGNSA. This CDR3 is CASSYRTASYEQYF. The CDR3 DNA sequence: TGTGCCAGCAGCTATAGGACAGCCTCCTACGAGCAGTACTTC.

The sample holds many counts of this clonotype. This chain links TRBV4-3 with TRBJ1-1; the D gene is possibly TRBD1 (5 bases). Trimming took 1 base from V and 6 from J, leaving 15 bases between them. Germline CDR1 reads LGHNA; CDR2 reads YSLEER. The CDR3 runs to 15 residues. As DNA, the CDR3 is TGCGCCAGCAGCCAAGTAGCAGGGAGCGTCTCTGAAGCTTTCTTT. Residues: CASSQVAGSVSEAFF.

This chain links TRBV4-3 with TRBJ2-2; no clear D gene. The CDR3 is made up of 15 amino acids. Germline V gives CDR1 LGHNA, CDR2 YSLEER. Trimming pared 0 bases from V and 9 bases from J, leaving 14 bases between. CDR3 bases: TGCGCCAGCAGCCAAGATTACCGGGCACTCAGGGAGCTGTTTTTT. It yields the protein CASSQDYRALRELFF.

The chain recombines TRBV6-4 with TRBJ1-5, with TRBD1 matching over 8 bases. J was trimmed by 3 bases and V by 8 bases; bases with no gene match: 3. CDR3 length equals 13 residues. Germline V gene data show CDR1 as MRHNA and CDR2 as SNTAGT. CDR3 DNA sequence: TGTGCCAGCTCCAGGGGGCCCAATCAGCCCCAGCATTTT. This codes for CASSRGPNQPQHF.

A few counts support this clonotype. This chain connects TRBV20-1 to TRBJ2-1; 10 nucleotides agree with TRBD1. V shed 1 base, J shed 8 bases, and the junction held 8 bases outside the gene matches. The CDR3 length is 15 residues. Germline V gives CDR1 DFQATT, CDR2 SNEGSKA (reference sequence). CDR3 nucleotide sequence: TGCAGTGCTAGAGGTTGGGACAGGGGCGAGGATGAGCAGTTCTTC. This gives the protein CSARGWDRGEDEQFF.

The chain employs TRBV9 and TRBJ2-7; 9 nucleotides match TRBD1. Germline CDR1 reads SGDLS; CDR2 reads YYNGEE. The CDR3 contains 15 residues. Trimming took 3 bases from V and 5 from J; bases not matched to a gene: 9. Here the CDR3 reads CASSAAGTGPDEQYF. For the CDR3, the DNA is TGTGCCAGCAGCGCAGCTGGGACAGGGCCAGACGAGCAGTACTTC.

The V and J genes are TRBV7-9 and TRBJ1-1; 8 nucleotides align to TRBD1. V lost 0 bases, J lost 7 bases, and 4 bases stayed unmatched. Germline assignment: CDR1 SEHNR and CDR2 FQNEAQ (reference sequence). The CDR3 length is 14 residues. The CDR3, as DNA: TGTGCCAGCAGCTTAGCGGTCGGACAGGGTGAAGCTTTCTTT. As protein: CASSLAVGQGEAFF.

The chain carries TRBV5-5 and TRBJ1-1; D gene unclear. CDR1 SGHKS and CDR2 YYEKEE come from the germline V gene (reference sequence). V was trimmed by 1 base and J by 4 bases, leaving 17 bases between them. The CDR3 loop spans 16 amino acids. CDR3 coding DNA: TGTGCCAGCAGCTTGCTTCTCTTCCAGCACGGCACTGAAGCTTTCTTT. Translating gives CASSLLLFQHGTEAFF. Full variable domain (remainder filled in from reference TRBV5-5 and TRBJ1-1): DAGVTQSPTHLIKTRGQQVTLRCSPISGHKSVSWYQQVLGQGPQFIFQYYEKEERGRGNFPDRFSARQFPNYSSELNVNALLLGDSALYLCASSLLLFQHGTEAFFGQGTRLTVV.

The V call is TRBV24-1, the J call TRBJ2-2; the D gene is possibly TRBD2 (6 bases). Germline loops: CDR1 KGHDR, CDR2 SFDVKD. Deletions cut 5 bases from V and 4 bases from J, with 13 bases between. The CDR3 length is 15 residues. CDR3: CATSGGEKSTGELFF. The CDR3 coding sequence is TGTGCCACCAGTGGGGGGGAGAAGAGCACCGGGGAGCTGTTTTTT.

The chain uses TRBV7-9 and TRBJ2-1; D possibly corresponds to TRBD1 (6 bases). The CDR3 loop spans 14 amino acids. Deletions cut 8 bases from V and 6 bases from J, with 17 bases between. Germline values: CDR1 SEHNR, CDR2 FQNEAQ (reference sequence). DNA of the CDR3: TGTGCCAGCCCCGAACGGGCAGGGGTCAATGAGCAGTTCTTC. Protein sequence: CASPERAGVNEQFF. The full variable domain, rest sourced from reference TRBV7-9 and TRBJ2-1, is DTGVSQNPRHKITKRGQNVTFRCDPISEHNRLYWYRQTLGQGPEFLTYFQNEAQLEKSRLLSDRFSAERPKGSFSTLEIQRTEQGDSAMYLCASPERAGVNEQFFGPGTRLTVL.

This chain joins TRBV3-1 and TRBJ2-4; D possibly corresponds to TRBD2 (5 bases). This CDR3 spans 14 amino acids. The V end was cut by 4 bases, the J end by 1 base, with 8 bases between. Germline V CDR1 and CDR2: LGHDT, YNNKEL (reference sequence). The CDR3 region is CASSPEEAKNIQYF. The DNA of the CDR3 is TGTGCCAGCAGCCCGGAGGAGGCCAAAAACATTCAGTACTTC.

This clonotype was counted only a few times. The chain employs TRBV20-1 and TRBJ1-2; the D gene is possibly TRBD1 (6 bases). The CDR3 has 13 residues. Germline CDR1 is DFQATT and CDR2 is SNEGSKA (reference sequence). Trimming left V 3 bases short and J 4 bases short, with 12 bases between. CDR3 region: CSARGGRSYGYTF. The CDR3 DNA reads as TGCAGTGCTAGGGGGGGGCGCAGCTATGGCTACACCTTC.

The genes are TRBV5-1 and TRBJ1-1; D is ambiguous. Between the trimmed V and J ends, which lost 4 bases and 4 bases, there was a span of 17 bases. This CDR3 spans 15 amino acids. The V gene's germline CDR1 is SGHRS and CDR2 YFSETQ. This CDR3 reads CASSPIQLRGTEAFF. CDR3 nucleotide sequence: TGCGCCAGCAGCCCAATACAGCTTCGGGGCACTGAAGCTTTCTTT.